This T cell receptor beta chain was sequenced during a study of blood T cell repertoires in COVID-19. Study context: The United States, Italy and Spain provided the acute and convalescent COVID-19 samples. In each case, the material was cDNA or gDNA derived from T cells, B-cell-depleted T cells, or PBMCs.

Germline lookup yields CDR1 SGHAT and CDR2 FQNNGV. The CDR3 length is 14 residues. V dropped 7 bases and J dropped 4; count of bases not matched to a gene: 5. In the authors' workflow: Amplified reference gene primers provided the basis for estimating nucleated cell counts. TCRdb's copy holds only in-frame clones and misses some; the assay was immunoSEQ multiplex PCR. V and J calls and clone size are those listed in that table; D and trimming were worked out from the DNA. Of fewer than 250,000 clones listed, about 80% are singletons. Sample: peripheral blood. The J gene is TRBJ2-5, the V gene TRBV11-2; TRBD2 aligns across 11 bases. The TCR originated in a woman older than 75 with acute or convalescent COVID-19. The CDR3, as DNA: TGTGCCAGCATCCCCCTAGCGGGAGGAGAGACCCAGTACTTC. This gives the protein CASIPLAGGETQYF.